The rows below give T cell receptor beta chains drawn from one sample of a study of PD-1 blockade in classical Hodgkin lymphoma. Clones were sequenced by immunoSEQ multiplex PCR, and TCRdb holds only the in-frame ones, with some missing. The sample yields tens of thousands of clones, about 89% seen once. The sample was peripheral blood mononuclear cells (PBMCs), taken at baseline. All receptors come from a human donor with classical Hodgkin lymphoma. CDR3s include the opening cysteine and the closing phenylalanine or tryptophan. D genes are given only for firm matches. Some rows have no size entry. The others give once, few or many, or a class for an expanded clone.

J gene: TRBJ1-5; CDR3 length: 15; D gene: TRBD1; clone size: NA; V gene: TRBV6-1; CDR3 protein: CASSADRVGNQPQHF; CDR3 DNA: TGTGCCAGCAGTGCTGACAGGGTTGGCAATCAGCCCCAGCATTTT
J gene: TRBJ2-1; CDR3 length: 16; D gene: TRBD1; clone size: NA; V gene: TRBV7-9; CDR3 protein: CASSLGRTGVGNEQFF; CDR3 DNA: TGTGCCAGCAGCTTAGGGAGGACAGGGGTTGGCAATGAGCAGTTCTTC
J gene: TRBJ2-5; CDR3 length: 16; D gene: NA; clone size: NA; V gene: TRBV25-1; CDR3 protein: CASSGSPGSNGETQYF; CDR3 DNA: TGTGCCAGCAGTGGGTCCCCAGGGAGTAATGGGGAGACCCAGTACTTC
J gene: TRBJ1-5; CDR3 length: 13; D gene: TRBD1; clone size: NA; V gene: TRBV30; CDR3 protein: CAWSYTGVQPQHF; CDR3 DNA: TGTGCCTGGAGTTATACAGGGGTTCAGCCCCAGCATTTT
J gene: TRBJ1-3; CDR3 length: 13; D gene: NA; clone size: few; V gene: TRBV2; CDR3 protein: CASSDTGGNTIYF; CDR3 DNA: TGTGCCAGCAGTGACACAGGGGGAAACACCATATATTTT
J gene: TRBJ2-2; CDR3 length: 15; D gene: TRBD1; clone size: NA; V gene: TRBV10-3; CDR3 protein: CAISTGTGYAGELFF; CDR3 DNA: TGTGCCATCAGCACCGGGACAGGGTATGCCGGGGAGCTGTTTTTT
J gene: TRBJ1-4; CDR3 length: 15; D gene: NA; clone size: NA; V gene: TRBV30; CDR3 protein: CAWSDGGAGIEKLFF; CDR3 DNA: TGTGCCTGGAGTGACGGGGGCGCCGGGATCGAAAAACTGTTTTTT
J gene: TRBJ2-3; CDR3 length: 14; D gene: NA; clone size: NA; V gene: TRBV5-1; CDR3 protein: CASSLGDRGDTQYF; CDR3 DNA: TGCGCCAGCAGCTTGGGGGATCGGGGAGATACGCAGTATTTT
J gene: TRBJ2-1; CDR3 length: 18; D gene: TRBD1; clone size: NA; V gene: TRBV2; CDR3 protein: CASITDWTGTAYYNEQFF; CDR3 DNA: TGTGCCAGCATAACTGATTGGACCGGGACAGCGTACTACAATGAGCAGTTCTTC
J gene: TRBJ2-3; CDR3 length: 12; D gene: NA; clone size: NA; V gene: TRBV18; CDR3 protein: CASSPPTDTQYF; CDR3 DNA: TGTGCCAGCTCACCACCCACAGATACGCAGTATTTT
J gene: TRBJ2-7; CDR3 length: 16; D gene: TRBD1; clone size: NA; V gene: TRBV18; CDR3 protein: CASLKGQVEGSYEQYF; CDR3 DNA: TGTGCCAGCCTAAAAGGACAGGTCGAAGGGTCCTACGAGCAGTACTTC
J gene: TRBJ2-5; CDR3 length: 14; D gene: NA; clone size: NA; V gene: TRBV30; CDR3 protein: CAWNRARPQETQYF; CDR3 DNA: TGTGCCTGGAATAGGGCCCGACCCCAAGAGACCCAGTACTTC
J gene: TRBJ1-2; CDR3 length: 15; D gene: TRBD1; clone size: few; V gene: TRBV6-6; CDR3 protein: CASTGQGQANYGYTF; CDR3 DNA: TGTGCCAGCACCGGACAGGGGCAAGCTAACTATGGCTACACCTTC
J gene: TRBJ2-7; CDR3 length: 14; D gene: TRBD1; clone size: NA; V gene: TRBV28; CDR3 protein: CASSLTGQGYEQYF; CDR3 DNA: TGTGCCAGCAGTCTCACGGGACAGGGCTACGAGCAGTACTTC
J gene: TRBJ1-3; CDR3 length: 15; D gene: NA; clone size: NA; V gene: TRBV5-4; CDR3 protein: CASSSVTGSGNTIYF; CDR3 DNA: TGTGCCAGCAGCTCCGTGACAGGTTCTGGAAACACCATATATTTT
J gene: TRBJ2-2; CDR3 length: 16; D gene: NA; clone size: NA; V gene: TRBV30; CDR3 protein: CAWRGTSPIRTGELFF; CDR3 DNA: TGTGCCTGGAGGGGAACTAGCCCGATACGGACCGGGGAGCTGTTTTTT